These 12 T cell receptor beta chains were sequenced from one sample in a study of cytomegalovirus exposure and HLA in healthy donors. The PCR ran on 60 Vbeta and 13 Jbeta primers. The method was immunoSEQ multiplex PCR; TCRdb's version includes in-frame clones alone and lacks a portion of them. Among approximately 120,000 clones listed, more than 70% were seen once. The sample comprised PBMCs. The receptors stem from a woman in her fifties or sixties in good health and CMV-seropositive.

CDR3 loop: CASSPGQGGGETQYF. CDR3 nucleotides: TGCGCCAGCAGCCCGGGACAGGGAGGTGGAGAGACCCAGTACTTC. V usage is TRBV5-1 and J usage is TRBJ2-5; 9 bases are shared with TRBD1. This CDR3 has 15 residues. CDR1 SGHRS and CDR2 YFSETQ come from the germline V gene. V lost 4 bases and J lost 4; bases outside the gene matches: 8.

The chain has TRBV10-3 and TRBJ2-7; perhaps TRBD2 as D (6 bases). V was shortened by 6 bases and J by 2 bases, with 17 bases between the two germline ends. The V gene's germline CDR1 is ENHRY and CDR2 SYGVKD. The CDR3 is 15 residues long. DNA of the CDR3: TGTGCCATCAGGGGGGACTCAGGGATAGCCTACGAGCAGTACTTC. This encodes CAIRGDSGIAYEQYF.

The V gene is TRBV6-5, the J gene TRBJ2-2; 14 bases map to TRBD2. CDR1 and CDR2 from the germline V gene are MNHEY and SVGAGI. The CDR3 has 15 amino acids. The J segment lost 7 bases and the V segment lost 6 bases, leaving 4 bases of the junction unmatched. In nucleotides, the CDR3 is TGTGCCAGCAGGGGACTAGCGGGAGCTGGCGGGGAGCTGTTTTTT. This gives the protein CASRGLAGAGGELFF.

V usage is TRBV15 and J usage is TRBJ2-7, with 8 bases aligning to TRBD2. After removal of 0 bases from V and 4 bases from J, the junction contained 11 bases not matched to a gene. CDR1 LNHNV and CDR2 YYDKDF come from the germline V gene (reference sequence). The CDR3 contains 17 residues. The CDR3, as DNA: TGTGCCACCAGCAGAGATTTAGGGCTAGCGGGCCAGTACGAGCAGTACTTC. This encodes CATSRDLGLAGQYEQYF. Based on the CDR3 plus reference TRBV15 and TRBJ2-7, the full variable domain is DAMVIQNPRYQVTQFGKPVTLSCSQTLNHNVMYWYQQKSSQAPKLLFHYYDKDFNNEADTPDNFQSRRPNTSFCFLDIRSPGLGDTAMYLCATSRDLGLAGQYEQYFGPGTRLTVT.

The chain carries TRBV19 and TRBJ1-1; D unresolved. Germline V gives CDR1 LNHDA, CDR2 SQIVND (reference sequence). The V end lost 0 bases, the J end lost 0 bases, and 8 bases lay between the germline ends. The CDR3 runs 15 residues. The CDR3 region is CASSIDDGMNTEAFF. The DNA for the CDR3 is TGTGCCAGTAGTATAGATGACGGGATGAACACTGAAGCTTTCTTT.

This clone was counted between two and nine times. The gene calls are TRBV9 and TRBJ1-2; 9 positions match TRBD1. The CDR3 contains 15 residues. The germline V gene encodes CDR1 SGDLS and CDR2 YYNGEE. The ends lost 1 base at V and 7 bases at J; junction bases unmatched: 8. The chain's CDR3 is CASSVLSVTGGGYTF. CDR3 sequence (DNA): TGTGCCAGCAGCGTACTGTCCGTGACAGGGGGTGGCTACACCTTC.

The CDR3 sequence is CASSPQERGGYNEQFF. CDR3 sequence (DNA): TGTGCCAGCTCACCACAGGAGCGGGGGGGTTACAATGAGCAGTTCTTC. This chain connects TRBV18 to TRBJ2-1, with 10 nucleotides matching TRBD2. Looked up from germline, CDR1 is KGHSH and CDR2 is LQKENI. Germline trimming cut 1 base from V and 4 bases from J; bases unmatched to any gene: 4. CDR3 length equals 16 residues.

V is TRBV5-4 and J is TRBJ2-1, with 7 bases matching TRBD1. CDR3 length: 14 amino acids. The V and J ends lost 4 bases and 7 bases, in that order; junction bases with no gene match: 8. CDR1 is SGHNT and CDR2 is YYREEE in the germline V gene (reference sequence). CDR3: CASSPRTGFNEQFF. CDR3 coding DNA: TGTGCCAGCAGCCCCAGGACAGGTTTTAATGAGCAGTTCTTC.

V is TRBV11-3 and J is TRBJ1-2, with D perhaps TRBD1 (5 bases). This CDR3 has 15 amino acids. Germline assignment: CDR1 SGHNT and CDR2 YENEEA. Trimming cost V 4 bases and J 4 bases, with 16 bases left between them. CDR3 in amino acids: CASSSVGLALYGYTF. CDR3 DNA: TGTGCCAGCAGCTCAGTGGGGCTGGCCCTCTATGGCTACACCTTC.

The chain carries TRBV2 and TRBJ2-5; 14 bases line up with TRBD2. V was pared by 4 bases and J by 5 bases, with 9 bases of the junction left unmatched. The CDR3 runs to 17 residues. Germline V lookup: CDR1 SNHLY, CDR2 FYNNEI. The CDR3 region has the DNA TGTGCCAGCAGTGGCTCGACTAGCGGGAGGGGGGGGGAGACCCAGTACTTC. As protein: CASSGSTSGRGGETQYF.

The V gene is TRBV28, the J gene TRBJ1-1; D remains unclear. The CDR3 has 14 amino acids. Germline V gene sequence: CDR1 MDHEN, CDR2 SYDVKM. The ends were cut back, 2 bases at V and 1 base at J, with 8 bases in the middle. The CDR3 DNA reads TGTGCCAGCAGTTTACCTACAGCGAACACTGAAGCTTTCTTT. Protein product: CASSLPTANTEAFF.

This clone came up many times. J is TRBJ1-6 and V is TRBV18; 7 positions agree with TRBD1. Germline-derived CDR1 and CDR2 are KGHSH and LQKENI. The CDR3 extends over 13 amino acids. V trimming: 4 bases; J trimming: 9 bases; junction bases outside the gene matches: 3. The CDR3 coding sequence is TGTGCCAGCTCACGGGACAGAGCTTCACCCCTCCACTTT. It specifies CASSRDRASPLHF.